This T cell receptor (beta chain) was sequenced in a study of blood T cell repertoires in COVID-19. Study information: COVID-19 samples, acute and convalescent, were from the United States, Italy and Spain. The cDNA or gDNA used as material had been derived from T cells, B-cell-depleted T cells, or PBMCs.

Profiling relied on immunoSEQ multiplex PCR, and the TCRdb table lists in-frame clones only, not all of them. The profile covers around 200,000 clones, with around 87% appearing a single time and approximately 2.7% taken by the ten largest. Specimen: peripheral blood. This sequence was found in a man aged 40-49 years with active or convalescent COVID-19.

This CDR3 is CAWRSQPTGLKQETQYF. The CDR3 DNA is TGTGCCTGGAGATCCCAACCTACAGGGTTGAAACAAGAGACCCAGTACTTC. The chain has TRBV30 and TRBJ2-5; TRBD1 is a possible D gene (6 bases). V was trimmed by 3 bases and J by 2 bases, leaving 22 bases between them. CDR1 and CDR2 from the germline V gene are GTSNPN and SVGIG (reference sequence). This CDR3 is built from 17 residues.